This T cell receptor (beta chain) was found in a study of cytomegalovirus exposure and HLA in healthy donors. Turning to this clone: Its target is not known.

Donors sampled were nominally healthy, though unrecorded immune exposures were likely. The primer mix had 60 Vbeta and 13 Jbeta primers. Sequenced by immunoSEQ multiplex PCR; TCRdb stores in-frame clones only, minus some. The sample spans approximately 180,000 clones; the ten largest clones claim 6.5%. Per germline, CDR1 SGHTA and CDR2 FQGNSA. This CDR3 has 16 residues. V was clipped by 1 base and J by 4 bases; unmatched bases: 6. Study results and caveats: Cytomegalovirus association was listed for 164 TCR beta chains. In vitro assays verified that three CMV-associated chains recognized CMV antigens specifically. The authors assumed roughly uniform sequencing depth across donors for presence/absence analyses.

The receptor's source is a man aged 25 to 40 in good health and CMV-seronegative. The sequenced sample was PBMCs. The V call is TRBV7-2, the J call TRBJ2-1; TRBD1 agrees at 8 bases. This chain's CDR3 is CASSLEGTGFYNEQFF. The DNA for the CDR3 is TGTGCCAGCAGCTTAGAGGGGACAGGTTTTTACAATGAGCAGTTCTTC. Looking up the rest from reference TRBV7-2 and TRBJ2-1 gives the full variable domain: GAGVSQSPSNKVTEKGKDVELRCDPISGHTALYWYRQSLGQGLEFLIYFQGNSAPDKSGLPSDRFSAERTGGSVSTLTIQRTQQEDSAVYLCASSLEGTGFYNEQFFGPGTRLTVL.